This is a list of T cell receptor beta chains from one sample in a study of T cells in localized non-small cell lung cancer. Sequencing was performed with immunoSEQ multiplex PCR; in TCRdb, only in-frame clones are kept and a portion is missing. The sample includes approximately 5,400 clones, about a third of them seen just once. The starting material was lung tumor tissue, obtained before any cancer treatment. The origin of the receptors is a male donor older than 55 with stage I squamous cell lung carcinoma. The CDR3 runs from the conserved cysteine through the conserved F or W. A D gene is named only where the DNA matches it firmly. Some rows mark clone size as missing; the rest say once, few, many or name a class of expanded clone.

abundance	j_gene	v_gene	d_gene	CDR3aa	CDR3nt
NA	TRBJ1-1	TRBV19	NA	CASSATPGEATEAFF	TGTGCCAGTAGTGCAACCCCAGGAGAGGCTACTGAAGCTTTCTTT
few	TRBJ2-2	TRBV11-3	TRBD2	CASSPLAGGFTGELFF	TGTGCCAGCAGCCCACTAGCGGGGGGATTCACCGGGGAGCTGTTTTTT
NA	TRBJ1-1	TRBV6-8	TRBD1	CASSDDRGRVTEAFF	TGTGCCAGCAGTGACGACAGGGGGCGGGTGACTGAAGCTTTCTTT
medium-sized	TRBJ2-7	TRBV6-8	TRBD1	CASRLTGGVYEQYF	TGTGCCAGCAGGCTGACAGGGGGCGTGTACGAGCAGTACTTC
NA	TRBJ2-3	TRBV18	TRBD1	CASSPGQGVADTQYF	TGTGCCAGCTCACCGGGACAGGGGGTAGCAGATACGCAGTATTTT
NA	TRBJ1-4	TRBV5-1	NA	CASSAGSTTNEKLFF	TGCGCCAGCAGCGCAGGATCTACAACTAATGAAAAACTGTTTTTT
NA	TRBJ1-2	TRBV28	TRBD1	CASSLPYRGNYGYTF	TGTGCCAGCAGTTTACCCTACAGGGGGAACTATGGCTACACCTTC
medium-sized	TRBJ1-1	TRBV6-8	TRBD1	CACYRGMNTEAFF	TGTGCCTGCTACAGGGGGATGAACACTGAAGCTTTCTTT
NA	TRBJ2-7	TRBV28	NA	CASKTESSYEQYF	TGTGCCAGCAAAACAGAAAGCTCCTACGAGCAGTACTTC
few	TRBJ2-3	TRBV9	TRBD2	CASSVAPSGSLIGQYF	TGTGCCAGCAGCGTAGCTCCTAGCGGCTCATTGATCGGGCAGTATTTT
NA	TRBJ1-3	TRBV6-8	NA	CAHQSLSGNTIYF	TGTGCCCATCAGTCCCTCTCTGGAAACACCATATATTTT
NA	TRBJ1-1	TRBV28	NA	CASSLAFSGNTEAFF	TGTGCCAGCAGTTTAGCGTTCTCGGGGAACACTGAAGCTTTCTTT
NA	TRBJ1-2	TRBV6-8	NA	CASSNGQYGYTF	TGTGCCAGCTCAAACGGGCAGTATGGCTACACCTTC
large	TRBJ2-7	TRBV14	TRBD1	CASSQVFGQGTYEQYF	TGTGCCAGCAGCCAAGTATTCGGACAGGGAACCTACGAGCAGTACTTC
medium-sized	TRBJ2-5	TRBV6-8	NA	CASSYGTRQETQYF	TGTGCCAGCAGTTACGGGACACGGCAAGAGACCCAGTACTTC
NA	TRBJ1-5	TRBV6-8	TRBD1	CASSYSGQEMPQHF	TGTGCCAGCAGTTACTCGGGACAGGAGATGCCCCAGCATTTT
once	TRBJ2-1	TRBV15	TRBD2	CATSRDGFKGLGAYNEQFF	TGTGCCACCAGCAGAGATGGATTTAAGGGACTAGGGGCCTACAATGAGCAGTTCTTC
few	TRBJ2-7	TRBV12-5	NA	CASGFQLETGEQYF	TGTGCTAGTGGTTTCCAATTGGAGACGGGCGAGCAGTACTTC
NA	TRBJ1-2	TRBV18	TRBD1	CASSPRQGDGYTF	TGTGCCAGCTCACCACGGCAGGGGGATGGCTACACCTTC
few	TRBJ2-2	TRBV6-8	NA	CASSQYTGELFF	TGTGCCTCATCCCAGTACACCGGGGAGCTGTTTTTT
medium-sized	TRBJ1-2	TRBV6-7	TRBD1	CASSYSISRTGGYGYTF	TGTGCCAGCAGTTACTCGATATCCCGGACAGGGGGCTATGGCTACACCTTC
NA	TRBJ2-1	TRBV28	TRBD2	CASSLFWASGGLGNEQFF	TGTGCCAGCAGTTTATTTTGGGCTAGCGGGGGCCTCGGGAATGAGCAGTTCTTC
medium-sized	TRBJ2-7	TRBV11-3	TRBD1	CASSLVLQGRIYEQYF	TGTGCCAGCAGCTTAGTTCTACAGGGGCGAATTTACGAGCAGTACTTC
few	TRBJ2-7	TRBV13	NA	CASSATDTSYEQYF	TGTGCCAGCAGCGCGACTGACACTTCCTACGAGCAGTACTTC
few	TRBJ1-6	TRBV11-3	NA	CASRDRGSYNSPLHF	TGTGCCAGCCGAGACAGAGGCTCCTATAATTCACCCCTCCACTTT
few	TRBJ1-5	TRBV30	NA	CAWSEGVNQPQHF	TGTGCCTGGAGTGAGGGGGTTAATCAGCCCCAGCATTTT
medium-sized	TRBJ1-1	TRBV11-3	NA	CASSFNVPNTEAFF	TGTGCCAGCAGCTTTAACGTCCCGAACACTGAAGCTTTCTTT
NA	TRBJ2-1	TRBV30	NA	CAFETASYNEQFF	TGTGCCTTTGAGACAGCCTCCTACAATGAGCAGTTCTTC
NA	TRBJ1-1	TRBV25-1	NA	CASSGWTGVSEAFF	TGTGCCAGCAGTGGCTGGACGGGGGTGAGTGAAGCTTTCTTT
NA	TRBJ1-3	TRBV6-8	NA	CASSEGPGNTIYF	TGTGCCAGCAGTGAGGGGCCCGGAAACACCATATATTTT
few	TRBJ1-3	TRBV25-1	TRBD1	CASSEGQVFSGNTIYF	TGTGCCAGCAGTGAAGGACAGGTTTTCTCTGGAAACACCATATATTTT
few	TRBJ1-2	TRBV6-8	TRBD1	CASSLQGGNGYTF	TGTGCCAGCAGTTTACAGGGGGGGAATGGCTACACCTTC
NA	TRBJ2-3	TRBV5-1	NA	CASSLRGTDTDTQYF	TGCGCCAGCAGCTTGAGAGGGACGGACACAGATACGCAGTATTTT
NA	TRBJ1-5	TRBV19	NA	CASNSGERQPQHF	TGTGCCAGTAACTCAGGGGAGCGACAGCCCCAGCATTTT
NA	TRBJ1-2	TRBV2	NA	CASSTPGGNYGYTF	TGTGCCAGCAGTACCCCGGGGGGGAACTATGGCTACACCTTC
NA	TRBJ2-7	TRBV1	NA	CASSLDNAYEQYF	TGCGCCAGCAGTCTAGACAATGCCTACGAGCAGTACTTC
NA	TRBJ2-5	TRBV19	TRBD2	CASASGTSGGTQYF	TGTGCCAGCGCAAGTGGGACGTCGGGGGGGACCCAGTACTTC
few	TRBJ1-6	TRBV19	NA	CASRVADNSPLHF	TGTGCCAGCAGGGTTGCCGATAATTCACCCCTCCACTTT
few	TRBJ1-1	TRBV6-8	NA	CASSPGFTEAFF	TGTGCCAGCAGCCCGGGTTTCACTGAAGCTTTCTTT
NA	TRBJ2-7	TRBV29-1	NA	CSVGRTSSYEQYF	TGCAGCGTTGGCAGGACCTCCTCCTACGAGCAGTACTTC
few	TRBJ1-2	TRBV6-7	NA	CASWRMAYGYTF	TGTGCCAGCTGGCGTATGGCCTATGGCTACACCTTC
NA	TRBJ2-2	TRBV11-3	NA	CASSLDGDTGELFF	TGTGCCAGCAGCTTAGACGGGGACACCGGGGAGCTGTTTTTT